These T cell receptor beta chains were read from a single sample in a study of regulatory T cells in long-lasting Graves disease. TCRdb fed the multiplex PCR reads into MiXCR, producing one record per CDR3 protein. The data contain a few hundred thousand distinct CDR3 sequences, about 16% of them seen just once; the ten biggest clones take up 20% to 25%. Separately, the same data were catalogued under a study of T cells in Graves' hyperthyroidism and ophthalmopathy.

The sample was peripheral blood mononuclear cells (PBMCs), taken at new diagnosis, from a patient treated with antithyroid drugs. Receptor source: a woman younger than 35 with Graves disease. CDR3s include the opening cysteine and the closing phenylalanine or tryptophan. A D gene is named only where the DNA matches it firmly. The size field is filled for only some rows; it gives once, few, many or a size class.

CASSLADMTDNEQFF,TGTGCCAGCAGCTTAGCTGACATGACCGACAATGAGCAGTTCTTC,.,.,TRBV7-2,TRBJ2-1
CSARVPGTSVETQYF,TGCAGTGCTAGAGTCCCCGGGACATCGGTAGAGACCCAGTACTTC,few,.,TRBV20-1,TRBJ2-5
CASREGTGRSYEQYF,TGTGCCAGCAGGGAAGGGACAGGCCGCTCCTACGAGCAGTACTTC,many,TRBD1,TRBV27,TRBJ2-7
CASSSLESQSSYNEQFF,TGTGCCAGCAGTTCCCTCGAGAGCCAGAGCTCCTACAATGAGCAGTTCTTC,.,.,TRBV27,TRBJ2-1
CASSYEGWEVDYGYTF,TGTGCCAGCAGTTATGAGGGTTGGGAGGTAGACTATGGCTACACCTTC,.,.,TRBV12-3/TRBV12-4,TRBJ1-2
CASSAGLARELFF,TGTGCCAGCAGCGCCGGACTAGCTCGGGAGCTGTTTTTT,.,TRBD2,TRBV13,TRBJ2-2
CASILEGGSNQPQHF,TGTGCCAGCATCTTGGAAGGGGGTAGCAATCAGCCCCAGCATTTT,many,.,TRBV12-3/TRBV12-4,TRBJ1-5
CASSWGTSGTYEQYF,TGTGCCAGCAGCTGGGGGACTAGCGGTACCTACGAGCAGTACTTC,many,TRBD2,TRBV5-5,TRBJ2-7
CASREEQGAMNTEAFF,TGTGCCAGCAGGGAAGAACAGGGGGCTATGAACACTGAAGCTTTCTTT,few,TRBD1,TRBV6-2/TRBV6-3,TRBJ1-1
CSVAPRTDTEAFF,TGCAGCGTTGCCCCAAGGACGGACACTGAAGCTTTCTTT,many,.,TRBV29-1,TRBJ1-1
CASRSGRSSYEQYF,TGTGCCAGCAGGTCCGGGCGCAGCTCCTACGAGCAGTACTTC,many,.,TRBV12-3/TRBV12-4,TRBJ2-7
CASSPPTEPYYEQYF,TGTGCCAGCTCACCCCCGACAGAACCCTACTACGAGCAGTACTTC,many,.,TRBV18,TRBJ2-7
CASLRALSYEQYF,TGTGCCAGTCTGAGGGCCCTGTCCTACGAGCAGTACTTC,many,.,TRBV6-1,TRBJ2-7